What follows are 30 T cell receptor beta chains derived from one specimen sequenced in a study of T cells after yellow fever vaccination. TCRdb ran MiXCR on the 5' RACE reads and lists one entry per CDR3 protein. Of 320,000 or so distinct CDR3 sequences in the sample, less than 9.5% were seen once. The sample was PBMCs, taken roughly seven weeks after the first yellow fever vaccination. These receptors came from a man aged 18 to 35 who received the YFV17D yellow fever vaccine.

This clonotype was picked up a small number of times. The chain joins TRBV7-2 to TRBJ1-5, with D unclear. The CDR3 spans 14 residues. V lost 5 bases and J 1 base, leaving 9 bases between the germline ends. CDR1 is SGHTA, CDR2 FQGNSA, per germline. CDR3 bases: TGTGCCAGCAGCGCATTAGGGAGCAATCAGCCCCAGCATTTT. Its protein product is CASSALGSNQPQHF.

V and J are TRBV7-2 and TRBJ2-2; 10 bases align to TRBD1. The germline gives CDR1 SGHTA, CDR2 FQGNSA. The CDR3 consists of 14 residues. Losses at the gene ends were 10 bases for V and 6 bases for J; bases not matched to a gene: 8. DNA for the CDR3: TGTGCCACTACCGGGACAGGGGTTCCCGGGGAGCTGTTTTTT. This encodes CATTGTGVPGELFF. Full variable domain (outside the CDR3, taken from reference TRBV7-2 and TRBJ2-2): GAGVSQSPSNKVTEKGKDVELRCDPISGHTALYWYRQSLGQGLEFLIYFQGNSAPDKSGLPSDRFSAERTGGSVSTLTIQRTQQEDSAVYLCATTGTGVPGELFFGEGSRLTVL.

This clonotype has a handful of counts. The rearrangement joins TRBV12-3 or TRBV12-4 to TRBJ2-1; tentatively, D is TRBD1 (6 bases). Trimming pared 5 bases from V and 2 bases from J, leaving 19 bases between. This CDR3 is built from 17 residues. The CDR3 nucleotides are TGTGCCAGCAGTCCTTCCCCCTCTCAGGGGCCCTACAATGAGCAGTTCTTC. Translation: CASSPSPSQGPYNEQFF.

The chain has TRBV20-1 and TRBJ2-7, with no clear D. The CDR3 totals 11 residues. Germline values: CDR1 DFQATT, CDR2 SNEGSKA (reference sequence). Trimming pared 0 bases from V and 3 bases from J, leaving 3 bases between. The CDR3 is CSARDFYEQYF. CDR3 coding DNA: TGCAGTGCTAGAGACTTCTACGAGCAGTACTTC.

This clonotype showed up just a few times. The V gene is TRBV7-9, the J gene TRBJ1-3; D is unclear. The CDR3 totals 14 residues. The germline gives CDR1 SEHNR, CDR2 FQNEAQ (reference sequence). V was cut by 6 bases and J by 1 base, with 10 bases left in between. The CDR3 nucleotides read TGTGCCAGCAGTCGAACCTCTTCTGGAAACACCATATATTTT. Residues: CASSRTSSGNTIYF.

This chain uses TRBV7-9 with TRBJ1-6, with 10 bases identical to TRBD1. CDR1 and CDR2 from the germline V gene are SEHNR and FQNEAQ (reference sequence). The CDR3 contains 15 residues. V trimming: 1 base; J trimming: 7 bases; junction bases outside the gene matches: 1. This CDR3 is CASSLETGGNSPLHF. In nucleotides, the CDR3 is TGTGCCAGCAGCTTAGAGACAGGGGGCAATTCACCCCTCCACTTT. Full variable domain (missing parts from reference TRBV7-9 and TRBJ1-6): DTGVSQNPRHKITKRGQNVTFRCDPISEHNRLYWYRQTLGQGPEFLTYFQNEAQLEKSRLLSDRFSAERPKGSFSTLEIQRTEQGDSAMYLCASSLETGGNSPLHFGNGTRLTVT.

V and J are TRBV7-8 and TRBJ2-5; 11 bases align to TRBD2. The trim removed 3 bases at V and 4 bases at J, leaving 10 bases unmatched. The CDR3 sequence is 17 residues long. Per germline, CDR1 SGHVS and CDR2 FQNEAQ. In nucleotides, the CDR3 is TGTGCCAGCAGCTTGGGTGGTGCTAGCGGGGGGTTAGAGACCCAGTACTTC. This encodes CASSLGGASGGLETQYF.

The chain has TRBV4-2 and TRBJ2-3, with D uncertain. Germline V gene lookup returns CDR1 LGHNA and CDR2 YNFKEQ. The CDR3 spans 13 residues. V gave up 1 base and J gave up 4 bases, with 6 bases separating them. The CDR3 reads CASSQGTPDTQYF. The DNA for the CDR3 is TGTGCCAGCAGCCAAGGGACGCCAGATACGCAGTATTTT.

This clonotype was seen only a few times. The chain couples TRBV27 to TRBJ2-5; tentatively, D is TRBD1 (5 bases). Germline values: CDR1 MNHEY, CDR2 SMNVEV (reference sequence). Trimming removed 4 bases at V and 0 bases at J, with 15 bases between. The CDR3 has 16 amino acids. The CDR3 DNA sequence: TGTGCCAGCAGTTCTACAGGCCGCCCGTACCAAGAGACCCAGTACTTC. Translation gives CASSSTGRPYQETQYF.

Only a few counts were recorded for this clonotype. This chain joins TRBV5-6 and TRBJ2-5; D possibly uses TRBD1 or TRBD2 (6 bases each). V dropped 5 bases and J dropped 4 bases, with 18 bases sitting between them. Looked up from germline, CDR1 is SGHDT and CDR2 is YYEEEE. CDR3 length: 15 residues. The CDR3 sequence is CASSSRQVGGETQYF. CDR3 in DNA: TGTGCCAGCAGTTCCCGACAGGTCGGGGGAGAGACCCAGTACTTC.

CDR3 nucleotide sequence: TGTGCCAGCTCACCCGACAGGGACGAGCAGTACTTC. Translating it yields CASSPDRDEQYF. This chain uses TRBV18 with TRBJ2-7; 7 bases align to TRBD1. This CDR3 is 12 amino acids long. V lost 3 bases to trimming and J lost 5 bases; unmatched junction nucleotides: 1. Per germline, CDR1 KGHSH and CDR2 LQKENI. Supplemented by reference TRBV18 and TRBJ2-7, the full variable domain reads NAGVMQNPRHLVRRRGQEARLRCSPMKGHSHVYWYRQLPEEGLKFMVYLQKENIIDESGMPKERFSAEFPKEGPSILRIQQVVRGDSAAYFCASSPDRDEQYFGPGTRLTVT.

This clonotype has only a few counts. The rearrangement uses TRBV20-1 and TRBJ1-3; 7 bases map to TRBD1. Per germline, CDR1 DFQATT and CDR2 SNEGSKA (reference sequence). The J segment lost 1 base and the V segment lost 1 base, leaving 4 bases of the junction unmatched. The CDR3 spans 15 residues. CDR3 loop: CSARVVRGSGNTIYF. The CDR3 DNA is TGCAGTGCTAGAGTGGTCAGGGGGTCTGGAAACACCATATATTTT.

V is TRBV14 and J is TRBJ1-2; D gene ambiguous. Germline CDR1 is SGHDN and CDR2 is FVKESK. The V gene lost 1 base and the J gene lost 8 bases, with 14 bases spanning the gap. The CDR3 is 14 residues long. CDR3 protein: CASSQVSWEEGYTF. In DNA, the CDR3 is TGTGCCAGCAGCCAAGTCTCATGGGAAGAAGGCTACACCTTC.

This clonotype was counted a few times. V is TRBV18 and J is TRBJ2-7, with D perhaps matching TRBD1 or TRBD2 (7 bases each). CDR3 size: 13 residues. V was pared by 3 bases and J by 7 bases, with 13 bases between. Germline loops: CDR1 KGHSH, CDR2 LQKENI. The CDR3, as DNA: TGTGCCAGCTCACCGTCGCAGGGGGGGGAGCAGTACTTC. Translating it yields CASSPSQGGEQYF.

This clonotype has at least ten counts. The chain couples TRBV5-1 to TRBJ2-7; 10 bases fit TRBD1. With V trimmed by 4 bases and J by 5 bases, 9 bases remained unmatched. Germline V gene data show CDR1 as SGHRS and CDR2 as YFSETQ. This CDR3 has 15 residues. For the CDR3, the DNA is TGCGCCAGCAGCCCGGAGGGACAGGGGCCCCACGAGCAGTACTTC. Amino acid sequence: CASSPEGQGPHEQYF.

This clonotype showed up just a few times. CDR3 nucleotide sequence: TGTGCCAGCAGCTTAGTGGGGACGGACGATCTACGAGGGCAGTACTTC. Protein: CASSLVGTDDLRGQYF. The gene calls are TRBV7-6 and TRBJ2-7; the D gene could be TRBD1 or TRBD2 (5 bases each). This CDR3 contains 16 residues. CDR1 SGHVS and CDR2 FNYEAQ come from the germline V gene. V was pared by 1 base and J by 9 bases, with 22 bases between.

The chain joins TRBV20-1 to TRBJ1-1, with TRBD1 as a possible D gene (6 bases). The germline V and J ends were trimmed by 6 bases and 11 bases, with 19 bases remaining between them. Germline CDR1 reads DFQATT; CDR2 reads SNEGSKA (reference sequence). The CDR3 loop spans 12 amino acids. The CDR3 sequence: CSAPPGGLGAFF. In nucleotides, the CDR3 is TGCAGTGCCCCGCCGGGGGGCCTTGGTGCTTTCTTT.

This chain links TRBV7-8 with TRBJ1-1; D gene ambiguous. The CDR3 has 14 amino acids. Germline CDR1 is SGHVS and CDR2 is FQNEAQ. With 8 bases removed from V and 1 base from J, the gap between germline ends came to 14 bases. The CDR3 DNA follows: TGTGCCAGCGCGGAATCAGCCTCGAACACTGAAGCTTTCTTT. It is translated as CASAESASNTEAFF.

Ten or more counts support this clonotype. This chain links TRBV3-1 with TRBJ1-2, with D unclear. The germline CDR1 and CDR2 sequences are LGHDT and YNNKEL (reference sequence). Between the trimmed V and J ends, which lost 1 base and 8 bases, there was a span of 5 bases. CDR3 length: 11 amino acids. CDR3 protein: CASSQAAGYTF. CDR3 nucleotide sequence: TGTGCCAGCAGCCAAGCTGCAGGCTACACCTTC.

A few counts support this clonotype. The chain uses TRBV6-2 or TRBV6-3 and TRBJ2-3; the match to TRBD1 covers 9 bases. CDR3 size: 13 residues. From germline, CDR1 is MNHEY and CDR2 SVGEGT. V was pared by 6 bases and J by 10 bases, with 8 bases of the junction left unmatched. The CDR3 region is CASRRDRASAQYF. The DNA of the CDR3 is TGTGCCAGCAGACGGGACAGGGCGTCCGCGCAGTATTTT.

The V and J genes are TRBV12-3 or TRBV12-4 and TRBJ2-2; 7 nucleotides agree with TRBD1. V was clipped by 5 bases and J by 4 bases; unmatched bases: 7. There are 15 residues in the CDR3. In DNA form, the CDR3 reads TGTGCCAGCAGTCCCCGACAGGGTGCCACCGGGGAGCTGTTTTTT. Amino acid sequence: CASSPRQGATGELFF.

V and J are TRBV4-1 and TRBJ2-3; a weak D match, TRBD1 (7 bases). V was cut by 3 bases and J by 7 bases, with 14 bases left in between. Germline V gene sequence: CDR1 MGHRA, CDR2 YSYEKL. The CDR3 is 14 residues long. The DNA for the CDR3 is TGCGCCAGCAGCCACCGACAGGGCGGGAATACGCAGTATTTT. Translated: CASSHRQGGNTQYF.

The V gene is TRBV29-1, the J gene TRBJ1-5; TRBD1 agrees at 9 bases. CDR3 length: 14 amino acids. J gave up 5 bases and V 6 bases, and 8 bases lay outside the gene matches. CDR1 is SQVTM, CDR2 ANQGSEA, per germline. Written as DNA, the CDR3 is TGCAGCGTCGCCGGGACAGGGAAAGATCAGCCCCAGCATTTT. Translating it yields CSVAGTGKDQPQHF.

This clonotype was counted only a few times. The chain combines TRBV7-2 with TRBJ1-2; D remains unclear. This CDR3 region has 14 residues. Germline values: CDR1 SGHTA, CDR2 FQGNSA. Trimming pared 2 bases from V and 4 bases from J, leaving 11 bases between. This CDR3 is CASSLPNQLYGYTF. CDR3 sequence (DNA): TGTGCCAGCAGCTTACCGAACCAGCTCTATGGCTACACCTTC.

The rearrangement joins TRBV12-3 or TRBV12-4 to TRBJ2-3; 10 bases fit TRBD2. This CDR3 spans 14 amino acids. The ends lost 5 bases at V and 5 bases at J; junction bases unmatched: 4. The CDR3 spells CASSQTSGEDTQYF. The CDR3 DNA is TGTGCCAGCAGTCAAACTAGCGGGGAAGATACGCAGTATTTT.

The J gene is TRBJ2-2, the V gene TRBV7-2, with no clear D. Trimming shortened V by 4 bases and J by 4 bases, and 10 bases separated the two germline ends. The CDR3 length is 14 residues. Per germline, CDR1 SGHTA and CDR2 FQGNSA. CDR3 in amino acids: CASSSGPATGELFF. In DNA, the CDR3 is TGTGCCAGCAGCTCCGGACCAGCCACCGGGGAGCTGTTTTTT. Variable domain in full (rest from reference TRBV7-2 and TRBJ2-2): GAGVSQSPSNKVTEKGKDVELRCDPISGHTALYWYRQSLGQGLEFLIYFQGNSAPDKSGLPSDRFSAERTGGSVSTLTIQRTQQEDSAVYLCASSSGPATGELFFGEGSRLTVL.

This sequence joins TRBV5-1 and TRBJ2-1, with D possibly being TRBD1 or TRBD2 (5 bases each). The CDR3 has 16 residues. CDR1 and CDR2 from the germline V gene are SGHRS and YFSETQ. Trimming stripped 3 bases from V and 8 bases from J, with 21 bases between. The CDR3 loop is CASSSTVARGIHEQFF. DNA for the CDR3: TGCGCCAGCAGCTCGACAGTGGCCCGGGGTATACATGAGCAGTTCTTC.

V and J are TRBV7-2 and TRBJ2-7, with 7 bases lining up with TRBD1. The V segment lost 4 bases and the J segment 1 base; nucleotides outside the gene matches: 4. The CDR3 loop spans 14 amino acids. Germline V gene lookup returns CDR1 SGHTA and CDR2 FQGNSA. The CDR3 protein is CASSSDRVSYEQYF. The CDR3 nucleotides read TGTGCCAGCAGCTCCGACAGGGTGTCCTACGAGCAGTACTTC. Full variable domain (remainder filled in from reference TRBV7-2 and TRBJ2-7): GAGVSQSPSNKVTEKGKDVELRCDPISGHTALYWYRQSLGQGLEFLIYFQGNSAPDKSGLPSDRFSAERTGGSVSTLTIQRTQQEDSAVYLCASSSDRVSYEQYFGPGTRLTVT.

This clonotype came up a few times. The rearrangement joins TRBV7-8 to TRBJ2-1; D is perhaps TRBD1 (6 bases). The CDR3 contains 14 residues. Germline V CDR1 and CDR2: SGHVS, FQNEAQ. The ends were cut back, 1 base at V and 6 bases at J, with 10 bases in the middle. As DNA, the CDR3 is TGTGCCAGCAGCTTAGACAGGGCCCCCAATGAGCAGTTCTTC. This sequence encodes CASSLDRAPNEQFF.

The rearrangement joins TRBV11-2 to TRBJ2-2; D remains unclear. CDR1 is SGHAT and CDR2 is FQNNGV in the germline V gene. The CDR3 runs to 15 residues. The germline V and J ends were trimmed by 4 bases and 0 bases, with 9 bases remaining between them. Here the CDR3 DNA reads TGTGCCAGCAGCTCCAGAGCAACGAACACCGGGGAGCTGTTTTTT. Its protein product is CASSSRATNTGELFF.